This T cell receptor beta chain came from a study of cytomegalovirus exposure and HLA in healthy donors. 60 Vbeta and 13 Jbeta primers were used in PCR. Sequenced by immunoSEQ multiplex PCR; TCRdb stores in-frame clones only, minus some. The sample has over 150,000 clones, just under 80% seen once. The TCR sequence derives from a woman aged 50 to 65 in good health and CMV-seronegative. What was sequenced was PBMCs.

CDR3 in amino acids: CASSEAGASVGEKLFF. The CDR3 DNA is TGTGCCAGCAGTGAAGCGGGGGCCTCGGTGGGAGAAAAACTGTTTTTT. V is TRBV6-1 and J is TRBJ1-4, with D possibly TRBD1 on 6 matching bases. The CDR3 is 16 amino acids. Germline CDR1 MNHNS, CDR2 SASEGT. Trimming shortened V by 0 bases and J by 8 bases, and 16 bases separated the two germline ends.